This T cell receptor (beta chain) was found in a study of T cells and Merkel cell carcinoma outcomes. Overall study results and limits: Reportedly, T-cell repertoire with density predicts Merkel cell carcinoma outcomes.

Concerning this clone itself: Antigen specificity is unknown.

This table comes from immunoSEQ multiplex PCR, and its TCRdb copy is limited to in-frame clones, with some not included. The sample lists more than 500 clones, more than 80% seen once, with around 10% in the top ten. Germline assignment: CDR1 SGHTA and CDR2 FQGNSA. The CDR3 covers 15 residues. V dropped 5 bases and J dropped 1; count of bases not matched to a gene: 6. This sequence was found in a human donor with Merkel cell carcinoma. The sample consisted of tumor tissue from Merkel cell carcinoma. V and J are TRBV7-2 and TRBJ2-3, with TRBD2 matching over 7 bases. The CDR3 DNA follows: TGTGCCAGCAGCCCCGACAGCGGGGGCACAGATACGCAGTATTTT. It translates to CASSPDSGGTDTQYF.